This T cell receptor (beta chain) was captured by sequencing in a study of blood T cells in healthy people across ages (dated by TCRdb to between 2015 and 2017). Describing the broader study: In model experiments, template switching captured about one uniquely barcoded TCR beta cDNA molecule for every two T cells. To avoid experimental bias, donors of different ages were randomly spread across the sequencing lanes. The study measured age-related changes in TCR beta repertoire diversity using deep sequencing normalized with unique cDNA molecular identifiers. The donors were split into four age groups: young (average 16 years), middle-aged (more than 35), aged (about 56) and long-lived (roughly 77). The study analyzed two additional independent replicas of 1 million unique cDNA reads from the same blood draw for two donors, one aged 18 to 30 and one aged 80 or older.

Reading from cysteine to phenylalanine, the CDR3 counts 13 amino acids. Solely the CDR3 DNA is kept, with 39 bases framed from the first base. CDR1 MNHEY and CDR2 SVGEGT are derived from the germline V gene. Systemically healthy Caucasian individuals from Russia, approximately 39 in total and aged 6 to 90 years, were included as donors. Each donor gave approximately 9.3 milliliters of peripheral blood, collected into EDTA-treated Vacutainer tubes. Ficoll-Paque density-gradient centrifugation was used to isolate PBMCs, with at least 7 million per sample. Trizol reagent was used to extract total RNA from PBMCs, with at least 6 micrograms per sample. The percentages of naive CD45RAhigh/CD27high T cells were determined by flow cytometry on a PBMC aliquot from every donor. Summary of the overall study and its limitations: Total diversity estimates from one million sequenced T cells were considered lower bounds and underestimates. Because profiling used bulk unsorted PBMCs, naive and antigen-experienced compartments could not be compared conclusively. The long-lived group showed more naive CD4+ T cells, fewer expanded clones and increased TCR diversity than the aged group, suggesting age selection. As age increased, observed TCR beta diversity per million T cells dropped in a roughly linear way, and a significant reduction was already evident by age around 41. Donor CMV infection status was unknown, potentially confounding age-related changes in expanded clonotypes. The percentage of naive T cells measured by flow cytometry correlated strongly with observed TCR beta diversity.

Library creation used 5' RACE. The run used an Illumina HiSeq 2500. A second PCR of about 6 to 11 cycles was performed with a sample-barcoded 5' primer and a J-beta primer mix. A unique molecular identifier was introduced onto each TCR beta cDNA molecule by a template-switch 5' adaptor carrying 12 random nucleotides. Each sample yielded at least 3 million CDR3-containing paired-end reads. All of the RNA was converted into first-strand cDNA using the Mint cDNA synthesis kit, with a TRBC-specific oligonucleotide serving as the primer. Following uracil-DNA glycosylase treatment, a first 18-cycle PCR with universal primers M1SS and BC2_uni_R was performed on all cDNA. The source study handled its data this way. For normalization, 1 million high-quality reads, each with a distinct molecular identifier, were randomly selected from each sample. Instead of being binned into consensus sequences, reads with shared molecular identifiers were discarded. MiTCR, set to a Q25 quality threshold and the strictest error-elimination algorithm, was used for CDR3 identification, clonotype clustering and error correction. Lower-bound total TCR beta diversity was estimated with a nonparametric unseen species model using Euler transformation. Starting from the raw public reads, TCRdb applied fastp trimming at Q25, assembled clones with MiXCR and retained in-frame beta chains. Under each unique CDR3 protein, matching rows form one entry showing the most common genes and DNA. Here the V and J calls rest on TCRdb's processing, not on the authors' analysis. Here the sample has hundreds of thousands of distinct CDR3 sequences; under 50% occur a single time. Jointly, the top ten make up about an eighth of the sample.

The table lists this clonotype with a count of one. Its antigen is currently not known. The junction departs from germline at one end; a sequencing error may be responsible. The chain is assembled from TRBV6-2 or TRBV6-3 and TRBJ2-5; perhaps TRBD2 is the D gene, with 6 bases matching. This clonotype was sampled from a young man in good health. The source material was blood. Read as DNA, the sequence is TGTCCCAGCAAAATTAGCCGGGGGGAGACCCAGTACTTC. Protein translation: CPSKISRGETQYF.